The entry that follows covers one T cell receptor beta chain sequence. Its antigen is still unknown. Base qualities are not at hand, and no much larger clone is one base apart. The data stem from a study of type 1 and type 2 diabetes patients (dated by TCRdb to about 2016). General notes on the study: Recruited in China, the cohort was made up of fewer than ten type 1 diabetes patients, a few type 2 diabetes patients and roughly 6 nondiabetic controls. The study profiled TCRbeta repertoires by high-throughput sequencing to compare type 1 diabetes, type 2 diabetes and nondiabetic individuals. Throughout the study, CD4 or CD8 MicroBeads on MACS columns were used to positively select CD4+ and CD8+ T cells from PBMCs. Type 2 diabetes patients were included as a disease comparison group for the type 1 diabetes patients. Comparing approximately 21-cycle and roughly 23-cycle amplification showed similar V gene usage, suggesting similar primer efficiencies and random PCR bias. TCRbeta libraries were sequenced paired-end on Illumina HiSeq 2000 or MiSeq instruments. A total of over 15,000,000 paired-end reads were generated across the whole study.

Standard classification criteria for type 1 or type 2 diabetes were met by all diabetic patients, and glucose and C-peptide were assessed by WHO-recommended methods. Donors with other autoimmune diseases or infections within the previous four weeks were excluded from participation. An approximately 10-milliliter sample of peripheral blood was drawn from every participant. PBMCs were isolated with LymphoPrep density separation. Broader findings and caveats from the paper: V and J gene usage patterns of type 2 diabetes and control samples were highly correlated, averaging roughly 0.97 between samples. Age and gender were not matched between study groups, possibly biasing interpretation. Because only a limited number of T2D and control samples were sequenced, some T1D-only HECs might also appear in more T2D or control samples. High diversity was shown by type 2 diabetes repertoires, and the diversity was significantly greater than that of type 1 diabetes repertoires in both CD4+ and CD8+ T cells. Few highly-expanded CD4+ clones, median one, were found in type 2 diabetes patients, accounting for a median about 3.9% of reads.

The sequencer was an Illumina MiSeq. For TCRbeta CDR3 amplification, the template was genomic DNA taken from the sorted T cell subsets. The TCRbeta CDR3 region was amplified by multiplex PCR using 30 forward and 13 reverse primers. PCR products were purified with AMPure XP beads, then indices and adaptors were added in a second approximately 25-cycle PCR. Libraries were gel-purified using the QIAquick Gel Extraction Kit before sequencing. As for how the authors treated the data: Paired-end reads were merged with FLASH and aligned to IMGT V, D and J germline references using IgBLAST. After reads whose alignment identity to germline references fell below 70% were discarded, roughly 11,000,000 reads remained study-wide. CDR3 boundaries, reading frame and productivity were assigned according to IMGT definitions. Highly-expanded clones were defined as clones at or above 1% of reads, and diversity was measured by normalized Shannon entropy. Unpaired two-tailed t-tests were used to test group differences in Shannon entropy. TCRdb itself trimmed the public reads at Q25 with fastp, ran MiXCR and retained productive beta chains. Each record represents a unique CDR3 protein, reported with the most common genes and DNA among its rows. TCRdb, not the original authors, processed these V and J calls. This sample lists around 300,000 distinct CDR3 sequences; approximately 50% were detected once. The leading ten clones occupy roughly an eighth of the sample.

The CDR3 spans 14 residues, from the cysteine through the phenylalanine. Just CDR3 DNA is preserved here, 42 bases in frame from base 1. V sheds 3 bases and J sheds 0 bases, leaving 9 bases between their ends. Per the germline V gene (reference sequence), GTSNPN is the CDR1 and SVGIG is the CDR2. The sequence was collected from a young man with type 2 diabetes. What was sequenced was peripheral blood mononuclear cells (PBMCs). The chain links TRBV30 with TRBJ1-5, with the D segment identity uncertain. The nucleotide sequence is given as TGTGCCTGGAGCTTGGGTCATAGCAATCAGCCCCAGCATTTT. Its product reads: CAWSLGHSNQPQHF.